A selection of T cell receptor beta chains follows, all from one sample in a study of CD8+ T cells in alopecia areata. Profiled with immunoSEQ multiplex PCR; TCRdb holds only in-frame clones, not every one. The sample consists of 140,000 to 150,000 clones, roughly three fifths of them appearing once. The source was CD4+ T cells sorted from blood, collected at week 0. The receptor set was obtained from a human donor with alopecia areata. Both conserved end residues are part of each CDR3. A D gene is named only where the DNA matches it firmly. Clone size is stated in some rows and not others, as once, few, many or a class when expanded.

j_call	v_call	d_call	clone_size	cdr3_aa	cdr3_nt
TRBJ1-1	TRBV30	TRBD1	-	CACNRGMNTEAFF	TGTGCCTGCAACAGGGGCATGAACACTGAAGCTTTCTTT
TRBJ1-2	TRBV30	-	-	CAWSVMGGYGYTF	TGTGCCTGGAGTGTAATGGGTGGCTATGGCTACACCTTC
TRBJ2-6	TRBV19	-	few	CASSAFGSGANVLTF	TGTGCCAGTAGCGCCTTCGGGTCTGGGGCCAACGTCCTGACTTTC
TRBJ2-3	TRBV29-1	-	-	CSVDGSTDTQYF	TGCAGCGTTGACGGGAGCACAGATACGCAGTATTTT
TRBJ1-5	TRBV18	TRBD1	-	CASSQDRGRQPQHF	TGTGCCAGCTCCCAGGACAGGGGGCGTCAGCCCCAGCATTTT
TRBJ2-7	TRBV4-1	TRBD1	-	CASSQVGQGIYEQYF	TGCGCCAGCAGCCAGGTTGGACAGGGAATCTACGAGCAGTACTTC
TRBJ1-1	TRBV7-9	TRBD1	-	CASSRQGNTEAFF	TGTGCCAGCAGCCGACAGGGGAACACTGAAGCTTTCTTT
TRBJ2-5	TRBV7-7	-	-	CASSFNEGGRETQYF	TGTGCTAGCAGCTTTAATGAGGGGGGGCGAGAGACCCAGTACTTC
TRBJ1-1	TRBV14	TRBD1	-	CASSEQGAGTEAFF	TGTGCCAGCAGCGAACAGGGGGCCGGCACTGAAGCTTTCTTT
TRBJ2-1	TRBV30	TRBD2	-	CAWSRTSGGPNEQFF	TGTGCCTGGAGCCGAACTAGCGGGGGGCCCAATGAGCAGTTCTTC
TRBJ1-3	TRBV4-2	-	-	CASSQEVTSSGNTIYF	TGTGCCAGCAGCCAAGAAGTCACTAGCTCTGGAAACACCATATATTTT
TRBJ1-2	TRBV10-3	-	-	CAISGARNYGYTF	TGTGCCATCAGTGGAGCGAGGAACTATGGCTACACCTTC
TRBJ2-7	TRBV11-2	-	few	CASAGRAAYEQYF	TGTGCCAGCGCGGGCCGGGCTGCCTACGAGCAGTACTTC
TRBJ1-2	TRBV5-1	TRBD1	-	CASSDRQGKGYTF	TGCGCCAGCAGCGACCGACAGGGGAAAGGCTACACCTTC
TRBJ1-4	TRBV29-1	-	-	CSVVGGTNEKLFF	TGCAGCGTTGTCGGCGGAACTAATGAAAAACTGTTTTTT
TRBJ2-2	TRBV25-1	-	-	CASRNKNTGELFF	TGTGCCAGCAGAAACAAGAACACCGGGGAGCTGTTTTTT
TRBJ1-2	TRBV7-9	-	few	CASSSENYGYTF	TGTGCCAGCAGCTCGGAGAACTATGGCTACACCTTC
TRBJ1-6	TRBV6-6	TRBD1	-	CASSTDRAVNSPLHF	TGTGCCAGCAGCACGGACAGGGCTGTCAATTCACCCCTCCACTTT
TRBJ1-6	TRBV15	-	-	CATSRAADYNSPLHF	TGTGCCACCAGCAGAGCAGCAGACTATAATTCACCCCTCCACTTT
TRBJ2-5	TRBV20-1	-	-	CSAPPRETQYF	TGCAGTGCCCCTCCTAGGGAGACCCAGTACTTC
TRBJ1-1	TRBV11-2	TRBD1	-	CASSQGQTGVNTEAFF	TGCGCCAGCAGCCAGGGCCAGACAGGGGTCAACACTGAAGCTTTCTTT
TRBJ1-2	TRBV15	TRBD1	-	CATSRGRDRLGYTF	TGTGCCACCAGCAGGGGACGGGACAGGTTGGGCTACACCTTC
TRBJ2-1	TRBV5-1	TRBD2	-	CASSPPGLARSNEQFF	TGCGCCAGCAGTCCTCCGGGACTAGCGAGGTCCAATGAGCAGTTCTTC
TRBJ1-4	TRBV5-1	TRBD1	-	CASSHGTGAGEKLFF	TGCGCCAGCAGCCACGGGACAGGCGCGGGTGAAAAACTGTTTTTT
TRBJ2-7	TRBV25-1	TRBD1	-	CASSAQTGGYEQYF	TGTGCCAGCAGTGCGCAGACAGGGGGCTACGAGCAGTACTTC
TRBJ1-2	TRBV29-1	-	few	CSVDPGSNYGYTF	TGCAGCGTTGATCCTGGCAGCAACTATGGCTACACCTTC
TRBJ1-2	TRBV15	-	-	CATSRDLGYGYTF	TGTGCCACCAGCAGAGATCTGGGCTATGGCTACACCTTC
TRBJ2-7	TRBV4-3	-	-	CASSQDPGREQYF	TGCGCCAGCAGCCAAGATCCAGGGCGCGAGCAGTACTTC
TRBJ2-5	TRBV2	TRBD2	-	CASSPPAGGGETQYF	TGTGCCAGCAGTCCCCCAGCGGGGGGGGGAGAGACCCAGTACTTC
TRBJ1-1	TRBV18	TRBD1	-	CASSPFWTGSNTEAFF	TGTGCCAGCTCACCATTCTGGACAGGGTCGAACACTGAAGCTTTCTTT
TRBJ2-1	TRBV29-1	TRBD1	-	CSVVWDRGIYNEQFF	TGCAGCGTTGTGTGGGACAGGGGGATCTACAATGAGCAGTTCTTC
TRBJ2-3	TRBV6-4	-	-	CASSDAWGDTQYF	TGTGCCAGCAGTGACGCGTGGGGGGATACGCAGTATTTT